Sequencing of this T cell receptor beta chain was carried out in a study of OX40 agonist ivuxolimab in advanced cancers. The overall study: Subjects had a mean age of about 65 years, with a range of 23 to 79; approximately 83% were male.

Trimming removed 1 base at V and 2 bases at J, with 12 bases between. The CDR3 is 16 residues long. From germline, CDR1 is SGHDT and CDR2 YYEEEE. Clones were sequenced by immunoSEQ multiplex PCR, and TCRdb holds only the in-frame ones, with some missing. In the table there are more than 75,000 clones, roughly nine tenths of which are singletons. The source of this sequence is an adult with an advanced solid tumor such as melanoma, head and neck, liver or kidney cancer. V is TRBV5-6 and J is TRBJ2-2; D unclear. The starting material was CD4+ or CD8+ T cells sorted from blood, obtained in a trial of the OX40 agonist ivuxolimab. CDR3 in amino acids: CASSLLIWGNTGELFF. The CDR3 DNA follows: TGTGCCAGCAGCTTGTTGATCTGGGGAAACACCGGGGAGCTGTTTTTT.